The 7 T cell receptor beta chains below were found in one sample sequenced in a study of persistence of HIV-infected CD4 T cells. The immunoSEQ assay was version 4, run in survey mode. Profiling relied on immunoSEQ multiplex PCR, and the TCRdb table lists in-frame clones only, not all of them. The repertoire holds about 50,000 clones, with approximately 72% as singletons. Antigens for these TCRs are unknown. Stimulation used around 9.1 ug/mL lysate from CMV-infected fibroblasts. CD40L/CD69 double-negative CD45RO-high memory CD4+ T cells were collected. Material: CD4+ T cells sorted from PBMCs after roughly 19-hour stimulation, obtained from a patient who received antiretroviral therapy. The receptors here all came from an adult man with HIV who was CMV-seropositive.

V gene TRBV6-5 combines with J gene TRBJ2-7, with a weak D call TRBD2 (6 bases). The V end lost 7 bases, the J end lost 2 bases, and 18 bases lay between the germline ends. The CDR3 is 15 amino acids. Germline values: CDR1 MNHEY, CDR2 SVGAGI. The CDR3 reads CASTIGGEGAYEQYF. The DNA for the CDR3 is TGTGCCAGCACCATAGGAGGGGAAGGAGCCTACGAGCAGTACTTC.

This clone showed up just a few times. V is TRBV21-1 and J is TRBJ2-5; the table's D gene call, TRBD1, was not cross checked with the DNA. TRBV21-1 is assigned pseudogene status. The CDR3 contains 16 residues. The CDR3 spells CASSKPSGTKTETQYF. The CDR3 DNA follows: TGTGCCAGCAGCAAACCCTCCGGGACAAAGACGGAGACCCAGTACTTC.

CDR3 sequence reads: CASGHREHTEAFF. The CDR3 DNA reads TGTGCCAGTGGCCACAGGGAGCACACTGAAGCTTTCTTT. This chain uses TRBV19 with TRBJ1-1, with D maybe TRBD1 (6 bases). The V and J ends lost 8 bases and 3 bases respectively, with 13 bases between them. Germline V lookup: CDR1 LNHDA, CDR2 SQIVND (reference sequence). CDR3 length equals 13 residues.

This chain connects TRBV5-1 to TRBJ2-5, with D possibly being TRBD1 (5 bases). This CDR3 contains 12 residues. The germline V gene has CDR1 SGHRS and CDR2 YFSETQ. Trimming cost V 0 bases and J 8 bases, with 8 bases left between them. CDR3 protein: CASSLDRTTQYF. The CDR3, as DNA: TGCGCCAGCAGCTTGGACAGGACAACCCAGTACTTC.

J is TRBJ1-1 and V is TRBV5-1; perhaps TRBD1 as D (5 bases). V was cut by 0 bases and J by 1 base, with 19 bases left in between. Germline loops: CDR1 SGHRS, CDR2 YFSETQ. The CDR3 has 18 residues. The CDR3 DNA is TGCGCCAGCAGCTTGGGGATTGGGGCCCTGGTGGCGAACACTGAAGCTTTCTTT. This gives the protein CASSLGIGALVANTEAFF.

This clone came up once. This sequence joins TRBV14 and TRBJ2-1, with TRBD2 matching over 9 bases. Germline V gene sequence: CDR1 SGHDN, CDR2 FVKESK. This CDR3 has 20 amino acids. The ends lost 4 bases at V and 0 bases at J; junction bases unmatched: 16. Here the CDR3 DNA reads TGTGCCAGCAGCCTCCTTTCGGGGCTAGCGGGATTAAGCTCCTACAATGAGCAGTTCTTC. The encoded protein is CASSLLSGLAGLSSYNEQFF. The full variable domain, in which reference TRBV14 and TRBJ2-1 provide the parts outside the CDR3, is EAGVTQFPSHSVIEKGQTVTLRCDPISGHDNLYWYRRVMGKEIKFLLHFVKESKQDESGMPNNRFLAERTGGTYSTLKVQPAELEDSGVYFCASSLLSGLAGLSSYNEQFFGPGTRLTVL.

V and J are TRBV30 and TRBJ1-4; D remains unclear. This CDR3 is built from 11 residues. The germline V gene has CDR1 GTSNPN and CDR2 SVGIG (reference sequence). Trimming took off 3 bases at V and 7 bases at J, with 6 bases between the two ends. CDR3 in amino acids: CAWSNREKLFF. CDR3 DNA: TGTGCCTGGAGCAACCGTGAAAAACTGTTTTTT. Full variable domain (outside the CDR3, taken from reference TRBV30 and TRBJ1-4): SQTIHQWPATLVQPVGSPLSLECTVEGTSNPNLYWYRQAAGRGLQLLFYSVGIGQISSEVPQNLSASRPQDRQFILSSKKLLLSDSGFYLCAWSNREKLFFGSGTQLSVL.